This TCR beta chain was recorded in a study of STAT5B mutations in CD4+ large granular lymphocyte leukemia. Trimming stripped 6 bases from V and 2 bases from J, with 12 bases between. This CDR3 region has 14 residues. CDR1 and CDR2 from the germline V gene are ENHRY and SYGVKD. Only in-frame clones appear in the TCRdb table, and some are missing; sequencing was by immunoSEQ multiplex PCR. The sample records approximately 19,000 clones, roughly 65% being singletons. The source of this sequence is a human donor in good health. The chain joins TRBV10-3 to TRBJ2-3, with D possibly matching TRBD2 (5 bases). The sample taken for sequencing was CD4+ T cells from blood buffy coats. The CDR3 protein is CAIRRDGLTDTQYF. The DNA for the CDR3 is TGTGCCATCAGGAGAGACGGACTCACAGATACGCAGTATTTT.